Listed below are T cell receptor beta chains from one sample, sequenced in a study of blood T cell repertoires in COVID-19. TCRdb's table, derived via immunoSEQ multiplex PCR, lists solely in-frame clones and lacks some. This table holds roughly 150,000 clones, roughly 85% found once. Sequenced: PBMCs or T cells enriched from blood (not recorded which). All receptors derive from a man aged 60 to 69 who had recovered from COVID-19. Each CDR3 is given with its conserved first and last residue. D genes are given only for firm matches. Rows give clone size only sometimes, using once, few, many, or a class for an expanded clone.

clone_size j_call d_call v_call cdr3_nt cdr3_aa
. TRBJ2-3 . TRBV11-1 TGTGCCAGCAGCTTACGGGGATCCACAGATACGCAGTATTTT CASSLRGSTDTQYF
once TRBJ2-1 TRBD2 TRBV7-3 TGTGCCAGCAGCATAAGCGGGGGGGCCATTAACAATGAGCAGTTCTTC CASSISGGAINNEQFF
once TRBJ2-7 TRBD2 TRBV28 TGTGCCAGCAGTTTGTCTTCAGGGACTATCAGCTACGAGCAGTACTTC CASSLSSGTISYEQYF
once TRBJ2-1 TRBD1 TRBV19 TGTGCCAGTACCCCTAGGGGCCGGGACAGGGGCCGCAATGAGCAGTTCTTC CASTPRGRDRGRNEQFF
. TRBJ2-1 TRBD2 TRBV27 TGTGCCAGCAGTTCCCAGACTAGCGGGGTTAGCTCCTACAATGAGCAGTTCTTC CASSSQTSGVSSYNEQFF
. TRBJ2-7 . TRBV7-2 TGTGCCAGCAGCCCCTGGACTAACGAGCAGTACTTC CASSPWTNEQYF
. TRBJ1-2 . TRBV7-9 TGTGCCAGCAGCCGCTACAGGGAAACTAACTATGGCTACACCTTC CASSRYRETNYGYTF
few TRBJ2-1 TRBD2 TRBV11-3 TGTGCCAGCAGCTTGAATAGCGGGGGACTTTACAATGAGCAGTTCTTC CASSLNSGGLYNEQFF
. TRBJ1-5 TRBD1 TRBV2 TGTGCCAGCAGTGGTAGAGGACAGGGACTTCAGCCCCAGCATTTT CASSGRGQGLQPQHF
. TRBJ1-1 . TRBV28 TGTGCCAGCAGTTCGCGGAGCACTGAAGCTTTCTTT CASSSRSTEAFF
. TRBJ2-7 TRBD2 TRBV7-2 TGTGCCAGCAGCTTAAGTGGCCTAGCGGGCGAGCAGTACTTC CASSLSGLAGEQYF
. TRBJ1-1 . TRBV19 TGTGCCAGTAGTATCCAAACGTCGGGGACTGAAGCTTTCTTT CASSIQTSGTEAFF
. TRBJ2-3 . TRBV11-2 TGTGCCAGCAGAGCAGGATCTCCTAGCACAGATACGCAGTATTTT CASRAGSPSTDTQYF
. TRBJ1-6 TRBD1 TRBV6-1 TGTGCCAGCAGTGAAGACGGCAGGGGGCCGTTTTGGGGAAATTCACCCCTCCACTTT CASSEDGRGPFWGNSPLHF
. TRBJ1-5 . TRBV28 TGTGCCAGCAGTTCGATGCGGGGATGGCAGCCCCAGCATTTT CASSSMRGWQPQHF
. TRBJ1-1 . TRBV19 TGTGCCAGTAGTATATGGGGCAGGGTCACTGAAGCTTTCTTT CASSIWGRVTEAFF
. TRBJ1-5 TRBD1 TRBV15 TGTGCCACCAGCAGAGATGGGGGACAGGTTCGAGGTCAGCCCCAGCATTTT CATSRDGGQVRGQPQHF
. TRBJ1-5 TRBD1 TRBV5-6 TGTGCCAGCAGCTTGGCGGGGACAGGTTCCATCAATCAGCCCCAGCATTTT CASSLAGTGSINQPQHF
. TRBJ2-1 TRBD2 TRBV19 TGTGCCAGTAGTCGGAGCGGGAGGGCTAACAATGAGCAGTTCTTC CASSRSGRANNEQFF
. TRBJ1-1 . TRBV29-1 TGCAGCGTTGAAAGCAGGGGCACTGAAGCTTTCTTT CSVESRGTEAFF
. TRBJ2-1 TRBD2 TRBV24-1 TGTGCCACCAGTACGGGGGGGGGTCACAATGAGCAGTTCTTC CATSTGGGHNEQFF
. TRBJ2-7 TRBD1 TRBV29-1 TGCAGCGTGGGTGTGACAGGGGGGACCTACGAGCAGTACTTC CSVGVTGGTYEQYF
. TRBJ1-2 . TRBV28 TGTGCCAGCAGTTTATCCTCTGTTGGCTACACCTTC CASSLSSVGYTF
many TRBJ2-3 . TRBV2 TGTGCCAGCAGCCAAAGACAGGTCTCAGATACGCAGTATTTT CASSQRQVSDTQYF
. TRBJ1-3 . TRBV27 TGTGCCAGCAGCCTAGACCGGGTAGCTAGAAACACCATATATTTT CASSLDRVARNTIYF
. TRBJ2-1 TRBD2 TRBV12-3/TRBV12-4 TGTGCCAGCAGGCCCCTAGCGGAGCCCAAGCAGTTCTTC CASRPLAEPKQFF
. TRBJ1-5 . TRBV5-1 TGCGCCAGCAGCTTGGACAGAATGGATCAGCCCCAGCATTTT CASSLDRMDQPQHF
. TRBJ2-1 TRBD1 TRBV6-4 TGTGCCAGCAGTGACGGGGACAGGGCTTACAATGAGCAGTTCTTC CASSDGDRAYNEQFF
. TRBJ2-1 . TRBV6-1 TGTGCCAGCAGTGAATTTCAGGGAAATGAGCAGTTCTTC CASSEFQGNEQFF
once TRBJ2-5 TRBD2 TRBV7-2 TGTGCCAGCAGCCCGGGACTAGCTAGCGAGACCCAGTACTTC CASSPGLASETQYF
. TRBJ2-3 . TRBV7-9 TGTGCCAGCAGCTTAGACTTTAGCACAGATACGCAGTATTTT CASSLDFSTDTQYF
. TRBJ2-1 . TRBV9 TGTGCCAGCAGCCCCGCGGGGGCCCGCGCCTACAATGAGCAGTTCTTC CASSPAGARAYNEQFF
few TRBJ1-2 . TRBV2 TGTGCCAGCAGCCTGACAGGTTTCGAGGCCCATGGCTACACCTTC CASSLTGFEAHGYTF
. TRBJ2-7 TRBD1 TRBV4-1 TGCGCCAGCAGCCAAACGACGGGACAGATCTACGAGCAGTACTTC CASSQTTGQIYEQYF
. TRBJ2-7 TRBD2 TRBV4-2 TGTGCCAGCAGCCGAGAGACTAGCGGGCGGGGCGAGCAGTACTTC CASSRETSGRGEQYF
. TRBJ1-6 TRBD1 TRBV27 TGTGCCAGCAGTCCGACAGGGGGGGGTTCACCCCTCCACTTT CASSPTGGGSPLHF
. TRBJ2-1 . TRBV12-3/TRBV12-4 TGTGCCAGCAGTTTCGGTGAGCAGTTCTTC CASSFGEQFF
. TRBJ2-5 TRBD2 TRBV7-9 TGTGCCAGCAGCTTTGGCGGGGGGTTTGAGACCCAGTACTTC CASSFGGGFETQYF
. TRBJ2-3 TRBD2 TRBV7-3 TGTGCCAGCAGCTTGAGCGGGAAGGCTCCAGATACGCAGTATTTT CASSLSGKAPDTQYF
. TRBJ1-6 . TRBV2 TGTGCCAGCAGTGAACGTGAGGCGGGTTCACCCCTCCACTTT CASSEREAGSPLHF
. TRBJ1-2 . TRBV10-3 TGTGCCATCAGTGCTGTTAGGGGCGATGGCTACACCTTC CAISAVRGDGYTF
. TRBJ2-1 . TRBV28 TGTGCCAGCAGTTCCCTCACAGAGAACAATGAGCAGTTCTTC CASSSLTENNEQFF
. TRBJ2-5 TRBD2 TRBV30 TGTGCCTGGAGTGGTGGGGAGCGGGGGGGCGCAGAGACCCAGTACTTC CAWSGGERGGAETQYF